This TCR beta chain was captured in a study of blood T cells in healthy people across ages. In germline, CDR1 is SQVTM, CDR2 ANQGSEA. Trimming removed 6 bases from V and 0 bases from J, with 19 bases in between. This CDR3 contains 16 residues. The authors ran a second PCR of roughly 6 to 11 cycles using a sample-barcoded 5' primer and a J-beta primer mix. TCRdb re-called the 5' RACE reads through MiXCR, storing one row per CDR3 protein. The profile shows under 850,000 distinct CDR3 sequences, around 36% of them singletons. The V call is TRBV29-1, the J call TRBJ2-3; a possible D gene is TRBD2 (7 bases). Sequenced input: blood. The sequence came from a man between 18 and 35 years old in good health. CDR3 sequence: CSVPGGQIGSTDTQYF. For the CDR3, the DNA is TGCAGCGTCCCCGGGGGGCAGATTGGGAGCACAGATACGCAGTATTTT.